Each of the 32 T cell receptor beta chains below was sequenced from the same sample in a study of spatial heterogeneity in lung cancer. Study-wide results and limits: Tumoral mutation counts were tracked by counts of expanded intratumoral alpha and beta TCRs.

Time point noted: sample taken at primary tumor resection. Their specific antigens are unknown. TCRdb fed the 5' RACE reads into MiXCR, producing one record per CDR3 protein. Among 4,500 to 6,500 distinct CDR3 sequences listed, 7.8% were seen once. This sample comprised lung tumor tissue, obtained at surgery. The origin of the receptors is a female donor with early-stage non-small cell lung cancer.

This clonotype was observed at least ten times. J is TRBJ1-1 and V is TRBV12-3 or TRBV12-4, with D unclear. V was shortened by 6 bases and J by 0 bases, with 14 bases between the two germline ends. The CDR3 has 15 residues. The CDR3, as DNA: TGTGCCAGCAGCTACCGACGGGAGATGAACACTGAAGCTTTCTTT. It specifies CASSYRREMNTEAFF.

This clonotype ranks as medium-sized. The gene calls are TRBV18 and TRBJ2-3, with a possible D match to TRBD2 (6 bases). The V gene lost 2 bases and the J gene lost 5 bases, with 17 bases spanning the gap. CDR3 length equals 16 residues. The germline gives CDR1 KGHSH, CDR2 LQKENI. This CDR3 is CASSPYQPVGLDTQYF. CDR3 DNA: TGTGCCAGCTCACCATACCAACCGGTGGGACTAGATACGCAGTATTTT.

This clonotype was counted a single time. The chain has TRBV6-2 or TRBV6-3 and TRBJ2-1; TRBD2 aligns across 8 bases. Germline loops: CDR1 MNHEY, CDR2 SVGEGT. V dropped 2 bases and J dropped 7; count of bases not matched to a gene: 7. This CDR3 is 15 amino acids long. For the CDR3, the DNA is TGTGCCAGCAGTTACAAGTTAGCGGGGCTGAATGAGCAGTTCTTC. It translates to CASSYKLAGLNEQFF.

By its share, this clonotype is medium-sized (0.01 to 0.1%). The chain is built from TRBV19 and TRBJ2-7; D remains unclear. The germline V gene encodes CDR1 LNHDA and CDR2 SQIVND (reference sequence). V lost 6 bases to trimming and J lost 4 bases, with 16 bases between them. This CDR3 is built from 14 residues. The DNA of the CDR3 is TGTGCCAGTAGCAGGCAGGCTGCGGCATACGAGCAGTACTTC. Protein sequence: CASSRQAAAYEQYF.

The table lists this clonotype with a few counts. The rearrangement joins TRBV3-1 to TRBJ1-4, with 9 bases aligning to TRBD1. The CDR3 has 12 amino acids. V lost 8 bases and J lost 10; bases outside the gene matches: 5. Germline CDR1 reads LGHDT; CDR2 reads YNNKEL (reference sequence). CDR3 bases: TGTGCCAGCGGGGACAGGGTAGCAAAACTGTTTTTT. This encodes CASGDRVAKLFF.

By its share, this clonotype is medium-sized. V usage is TRBV29-1 and J usage is TRBJ2-1; 8 nucleotides align to TRBD2. J lost 9 bases, V lost 7 bases, and 14 bases had no gene match. The germline gives CDR1 SQVTM, CDR2 ANQGSEA. CDR3 length equals 14 residues. This CDR3 is CSAGGASGFFEQFF. The CDR3 nucleotides read TGCAGCGCCGGGGGGGCTAGCGGGTTTTTTGAGCAGTTCTTC.

This clonotype occurred a few times. The J gene is TRBJ2-2, the V gene TRBV4-1; 7 nucleotides align to TRBD2. Germline V gene sequence: CDR1 MGHRA, CDR2 YSYEKL. Unmatched junction bases numbered 6, after V lost 0 bases and J lost 2 bases. The CDR3 extends over 17 amino acids. CDR3 nucleotide sequence: TGCGCCAGCAGCCAAGATAGACCGGGGGGTAACACCGGGGAGCTGTTTTTT. It yields the protein CASSQDRPGGNTGELFF.

By share of the sample, this clonotype is medium-sized. The chain is built from TRBV7-3 and TRBJ2-2; perhaps TRBD2 as D (5 bases). The length of the CDR3 is 15 residues. Germline assignment: CDR1 SGHTA and CDR2 FQGTGA. V shed 2 bases and J shed 0 bases, with 7 bases lying between them. In DNA form, the CDR3 reads TGTGCCAGCAGCTTACTCGGGGCGAACACCGGGGAGCTGTTTTTT. Translating it yields CASSLLGANTGELFF. Full variable domain (rest looked up from reference TRBV7-3 and TRBJ2-2): GAGVSQTPSNKVTEKGKYVELRCDPISGHTALYWYRQSLGQGPEFLIYFQGTGAADDSGLPNDRFFAVRPEGSVSTLKIQRTERGDSAVYLCASSLLGANTGELFFGEGSRLTVL.

This clonotype showed up just a few times. The gene calls are TRBV2 and TRBJ1-1; a possible D gene is TRBD1 (5 bases). The germline V gene has CDR1 SNHLY and CDR2 FYNNEI. The V and J ends lost 7 bases and 4 bases respectively, with 13 bases between them. The CDR3 consists of 13 residues. Here the CDR3 DNA reads TGTGCCAGCACGGCGGGGGATAGCACTGAAGCTTTCTTT. The encoded protein is CASTAGDSTEAFF. Looking up the rest from reference TRBV2 and TRBJ1-1 gives the full variable domain: EPEVTQTPSHQVTQMGQEVILRCVPISNHLYFYWYRQILGQKVEFLVSFYNNEISEKSEIFDDQFSVERPDGSNFTLKIRSTKLEDSAMYFCASTAGDSTEAFFGQGTRLTVV.

This clonotype was seen ten or more times. V is TRBV11-2 and J is TRBJ2-1; possible D gene TRBD2, 5 bases. Trimming took off 5 bases at V and 6 bases at J, with 17 bases between the two ends. The V gene's germline CDR1 is SGHAT and CDR2 FQNNGV. The CDR3 extends over 15 amino acids. CDR3 bases: TGTGCCAGCAGCCCACTAGGAAAGAGCCCCAATGAGCAGTTCTTC. This sequence encodes CASSPLGKSPNEQFF.

This clonotype is medium-sized by share. The CDR3 loop reads CASRISGRYTGELFF. As DNA, the CDR3 is TGTGCCAGCAGGATTAGCGGGAGGTACACCGGGGAGCTGTTTTTT. The chain couples TRBV5-8 to TRBJ2-2; 10 nucleotides align to TRBD2. The V segment lost 5 bases and the J segment 3 bases; nucleotides outside the gene matches: 4. Germline V gives CDR1 SGHTS, CDR2 YDEGEE. This CDR3 has 15 amino acids.

This clonotype is labeled as medium-sized (0.01 to 0.1%). The rearrangement uses TRBV4-3 and TRBJ1-6; 9 nucleotides line up with TRBD1. The CDR3 contains 15 residues. Trimming at V came to 2 bases and at J to 9 bases, leaving 5 bases not matched to a gene. Germline CDR1 and CDR2: LGHNA and YSLEER. CDR3 sequence reads: CASSQRTGVISPLHF. The CDR3 bases are TGCGCCAGCAGCCAACGGACAGGGGTAATTTCACCCCTCCACTTT.

By frequency in the sample, this clonotype is medium-sized. The chain uses TRBV7-9 and TRBJ2-5; 10 nucleotides agree with TRBD1. The CDR3 totals 16 residues. CDR1 SEHNR and CDR2 FQNEAQ come from the germline V gene (reference sequence). The ends lost 3 bases at V and 2 bases at J; junction bases unmatched: 6. CDR3 bases: TGTGCCAGCAGCTTTTCCGGGACAGGGGAGCAAGAGACCCAGTACTTC. Translating gives CASSFSGTGEQETQYF.

The J gene is TRBJ1-1, the V gene TRBV10-3; D may be TRBD1 (5 bases). The CDR3 consists of 12 residues. From germline, CDR1 is ENHRY and CDR2 SYGVKD. V lost 6 bases and J 4 bases, leaving 9 bases between the germline ends. As DNA, the CDR3 is TGTGCCATCAGCCAGGGATCCACTGAAGCTTTCTTT. Encoded protein: CAISQGSTEAFF.

This clonotype qualifies as medium-sized. The chain carries TRBV20-1 and TRBJ2-1, with 9 bases aligning to TRBD2. The CDR3 is 18 residues long. The junction had 9 bases not matched to a gene; V was cut back by 0 bases and J by 0 bases. Germline assignment: CDR1 DFQATT and CDR2 SNEGSKA (reference sequence). This chain's CDR3 is CSARDPTSGGNSYNEQFF. Written as DNA, the CDR3 is TGCAGTGCTAGAGACCCGACTAGCGGAGGGAACTCCTACAATGAGCAGTTCTTC.

This clonotype is medium-sized. The genes are TRBV3-1 and TRBJ2-5; D remains ambiguous. The V end lost 1 base, the J end lost 1 base, and 10 bases lay between the germline ends. Germline V gene lookup returns CDR1 LGHDT and CDR2 YNNKEL (reference sequence). The CDR3 length is 15 residues. The DNA of the CDR3 is TGTGCCAGCAGCCAAGGAGTTCGGAGCCAAGAGACCCAGTACTTC. Translation: CASSQGVRSQETQYF.

This clonotype is categorized as medium-sized. The V gene is TRBV9, the J gene TRBJ2-3; the D is unclear. The V end was cut by 1 base, the J end by 9 bases, with 9 bases between. The germline V gene has CDR1 SGDLS and CDR2 YYNGEE. The CDR3 sequence is 12 residues long. CDR3 DNA: TGTGCCAGCAGCGTAACCTTAGACACGCAGTATTTT. As protein: CASSVTLDTQYF.

This clonotype is termed medium-sized. The rearrangement uses TRBV6-1 and TRBJ2-7; 8 nucleotides line up with TRBD2. Unmatched junction bases numbered 9, after V lost 1 base and J lost 4 bases. The CDR3 is 16 residues long. CDR1 is MNHNS and CDR2 is SASEGT in the germline V gene. The CDR3 DNA sequence: TGTGCCAGCAGTGAAGGGCCCCGACTAGCGACTTACGAGCAGTACTTC. This encodes CASSEGPRLATYEQYF.

This clonotype was seen only a few times. The J gene is TRBJ2-2, the V gene TRBV10-3; maybe TRBD2 (7 bases). CDR1 is ENHRY, CDR2 SYGVKD, per germline. The CDR3 covers 16 residues. V was pared by 7 bases and J by 4 bases, with 19 bases between. CDR3 in DNA: TGTGCCATCACCAACCTAGGGGGGGCGGTCACCGGGGAGCTGTTTTTT. It specifies CAITNLGGAVTGELFF.

In its sample, this clonotype is medium-sized. This chain links TRBV12-5 with TRBJ2-1, with D perhaps given as TRBD1 or TRBD2 (6 bases each). Germline assignment: CDR1 LGHNT and CDR2 FRNRAP. The CDR3 has 16 amino acids. V was trimmed by 5 bases and J by 3 bases, leaving 17 bases between them. CDR3 loop: CASGAGGGGNYNEQFF. In nucleotides, the CDR3 is TGTGCTAGTGGTGCGGGTGGAGGGGGGAACTACAATGAGCAGTTCTTC.

This clonotype was counted ten times or more. J is TRBJ1-5 and V is TRBV6-1; 7 nucleotides agree with TRBD1. The CDR3 extends over 17 amino acids. CDR1 and CDR2 from the germline V gene are MNHNS and SASEGT. J gave up 0 bases and V 8 bases, and 13 bases lay outside the gene matches. The CDR3, as DNA: TGTGCCAGCTCACCGGGACAGTCAGAGATTAGCAATCAGCCCCAGCATTTT. Its protein product is CASSPGQSEISNQPQHF.

This clonotype was recorded at least ten times. The rearrangement joins TRBV6-2 or TRBV6-3 to TRBJ1-1, with TRBD1 identical over 7 bases. The germline CDR1 and CDR2 sequences are MNHEY and SVGEGT. V trimming: 5 bases; J trimming: 3 bases; junction bases outside the gene matches: 3. This CDR3 is built from 13 residues. DNA of the CDR3: TGTGCCAGCAGTCTACAGGGGTACACTGAAGCTTTCTTT. The encoded protein is CASSLQGYTEAFF.

This clonotype was recorded many times. The genes are TRBV11-1 and TRBJ1-1; perhaps TRBD1 as D (6 bases). The CDR3 length is 14 residues. Trimming left V 8 bases short and J 11 bases short, with 24 bases between. The germline V gene has CDR1 SGHAT and CDR2 FQDESV (reference sequence). CDR3 DNA sequence: TGTGCCAGCGGCAAAGGAAGACAGGCCCTAGGGGCTTTCTTT. This encodes CASGKGRQALGAFF. The full variable domain, completed using reference TRBV11-1 and TRBJ1-1, is EAEVAQSPRYKITEKSQAVAFWCDPISGHATLYWYRQILGQGPELLVQFQDESVVDDSQLPKDRFSAERLKGVDSTLKIQPAELGDSAMYLCASGKGRQALGAFFGQGTRLTVV.

This clonotype is judged medium-sized. The CDR3 region has the DNA TGTGCCAGCAGCCAAAATCCCGGGGGGTCCTACGAGCAGTACTTC. Its protein product is CASSQNPGGSYEQYF. The chain uses TRBV3-1 and TRBJ2-7, with 7 bases aligning to TRBD2. In germline, CDR1 is LGHDT, CDR2 YNNKEL (reference sequence). Unmatched junction bases numbered 5, after V lost 2 bases and J lost 1 base. The CDR3 is 15 residues long.

The chain couples TRBV6-2 or TRBV6-3 to TRBJ1-6, with D possibly being TRBD1 (5 bases). Germline V gives CDR1 MNHEY, CDR2 SVGEGT. This CDR3 spans 14 amino acids. V lost 6 bases to trimming and J lost 7 bases, with 13 bases between them. The CDR3 here is CASSRGTPNSPLHF. In DNA form, the CDR3 reads TGTGCCAGCAGCCGCGGGACTCCCAATTCACCCCTCCACTTT.

This clonotype is medium-sized by share. J is TRBJ2-1 and V is TRBV27, with 8 bases matching TRBD2. CDR1 and CDR2 from the germline V gene are MNHEY and SMNVEV (reference sequence). With V trimmed by 5 bases and J by 6 bases, 21 bases remained unmatched. CDR3 length: 19 residues. CDR3 DNA: TGTGCCAGCAGTCCCGTGTACCCCAGGACTAGCCCCATCTTCAATGAGCAGTTCTTC. Its translation is CASSPVYPRTSPIFNEQFF.

By share, this clonotype ranks as medium-sized. J is TRBJ2-7 and V is TRBV7-3; 11 nucleotides agree with TRBD2. With 5 bases clipped from V and 3 bases from J, the junction kept 3 bases outside the gene matches. The CDR3 has 14 residues. CDR1 SGHTA and CDR2 FQGTGA come from the germline V gene. CDR3 DNA: TGTGCCAGCAGCCTTACTAGCGGGGGCTACGAGCAGTACTTC. Its translation: CASSLTSGGYEQYF.

This clonotype has ten or more counts. The rearrangement joins TRBV10-3 to TRBJ1-2; 7 positions match TRBD1. V lost 2 bases to trimming and J lost 7 bases; unmatched junction nucleotides: 7. Germline V gene sequence: CDR1 ENHRY, CDR2 SYGVKD. The CDR3 sequence is 14 residues long. The CDR3 DNA reads as TGTGCCATCAGTGAGAAAGGGGGCGTCGGTGGCTACACCTTC. The encoded protein is CAISEKGGVGGYTF.

By share, this clonotype counts as medium-sized (0.01 to 0.1%). J is TRBJ2-7 and V is TRBV19, with D perhaps assigned TRBD1 or TRBD2 (6 bases each). Germline V gives CDR1 LNHDA, CDR2 SQIVND (reference sequence). This CDR3 has 15 amino acids. Trimming shortened V by 7 bases and J by 2 bases, and 18 bases separated the two germline ends. CDR3 protein: CASTPGPGATYEQYF. CDR3 DNA sequence: TGTGCCAGTACCCCAGGTCCGGGGGCGACCTACGAGCAGTACTTC.

This clonotype is termed medium-sized. The rearrangement links TRBV12-5 to TRBJ2-3; D might be TRBD1 (6 bases). The CDR3 sequence is 14 residues long. The germline CDR1 and CDR2 sequences are LGHNT and FRNRAP. The V end was cut by 6 bases, the J end by 6 bases, with 16 bases between. The CDR3 loop is CASGIDRSRDTQYF. The CDR3 region has the DNA TGTGCTAGTGGAATAGACAGGTCCCGGGATACGCAGTATTTT.

This clonotype was counted at least ten times. The V gene is TRBV11-1, the J gene TRBJ2-3; no firm D call. This CDR3 has 15 amino acids. The V end lost 3 bases, the J end lost 6 bases, and 16 bases lay between the germline ends. Germline V gene data show CDR1 as SGHAT and CDR2 as FQDESV (reference sequence). CDR3 DNA sequence: TGTGCCAGCAGCTTTGAGACTCTAGAAGCCGATACGCAGTATTTT. This translates into CASSFETLEADTQYF.

The sample holds many counts of this clonotype. The V call is TRBV28, the J call TRBJ1-4; D is undetermined. CDR3 length equals 12 residues. Trimming took off 3 bases at V and 5 bases at J, with 4 bases between the two ends. Germline loops: CDR1 MDHEN, CDR2 SYDVKM. The chain's CDR3 is CASSFSNEKLFF. The CDR3 coding sequence is TGTGCCAGCAGTTTTTCAAATGAAAAACTGTTTTTT.